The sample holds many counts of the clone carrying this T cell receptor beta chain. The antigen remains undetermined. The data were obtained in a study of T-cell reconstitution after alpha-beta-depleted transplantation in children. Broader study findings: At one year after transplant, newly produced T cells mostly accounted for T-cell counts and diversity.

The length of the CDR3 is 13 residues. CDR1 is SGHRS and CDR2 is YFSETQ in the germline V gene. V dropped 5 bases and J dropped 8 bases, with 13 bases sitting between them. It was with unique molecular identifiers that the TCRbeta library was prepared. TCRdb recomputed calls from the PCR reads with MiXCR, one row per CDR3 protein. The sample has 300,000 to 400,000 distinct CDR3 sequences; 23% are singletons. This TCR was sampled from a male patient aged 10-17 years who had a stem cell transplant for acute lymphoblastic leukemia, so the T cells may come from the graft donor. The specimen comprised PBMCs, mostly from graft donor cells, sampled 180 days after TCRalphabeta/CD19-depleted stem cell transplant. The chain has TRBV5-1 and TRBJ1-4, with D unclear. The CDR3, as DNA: TGCGCCAGCAGGACTGTCGGGCAGGAAAAACTGTTTTTT. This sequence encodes CASRTVGQEKLFF.